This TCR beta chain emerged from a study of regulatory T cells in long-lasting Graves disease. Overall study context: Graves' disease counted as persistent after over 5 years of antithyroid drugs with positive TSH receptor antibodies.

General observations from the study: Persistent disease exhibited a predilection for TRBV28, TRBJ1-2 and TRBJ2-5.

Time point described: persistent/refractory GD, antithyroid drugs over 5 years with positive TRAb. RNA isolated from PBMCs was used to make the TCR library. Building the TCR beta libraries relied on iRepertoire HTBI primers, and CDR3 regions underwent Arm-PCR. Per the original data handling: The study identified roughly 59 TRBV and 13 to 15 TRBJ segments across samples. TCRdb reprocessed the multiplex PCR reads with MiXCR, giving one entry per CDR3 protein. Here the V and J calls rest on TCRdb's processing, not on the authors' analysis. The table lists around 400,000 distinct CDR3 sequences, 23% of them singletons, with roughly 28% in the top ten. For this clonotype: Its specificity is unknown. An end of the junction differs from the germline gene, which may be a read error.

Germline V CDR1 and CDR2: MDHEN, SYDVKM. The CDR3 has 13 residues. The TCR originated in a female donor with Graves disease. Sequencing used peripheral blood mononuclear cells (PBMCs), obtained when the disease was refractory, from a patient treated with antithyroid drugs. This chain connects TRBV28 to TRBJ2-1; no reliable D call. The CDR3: CASSLFPAPGWIF. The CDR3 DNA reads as TGTGCCAGCAGTTTATTCCCGGCCCCTGGGTGGATCTTC.